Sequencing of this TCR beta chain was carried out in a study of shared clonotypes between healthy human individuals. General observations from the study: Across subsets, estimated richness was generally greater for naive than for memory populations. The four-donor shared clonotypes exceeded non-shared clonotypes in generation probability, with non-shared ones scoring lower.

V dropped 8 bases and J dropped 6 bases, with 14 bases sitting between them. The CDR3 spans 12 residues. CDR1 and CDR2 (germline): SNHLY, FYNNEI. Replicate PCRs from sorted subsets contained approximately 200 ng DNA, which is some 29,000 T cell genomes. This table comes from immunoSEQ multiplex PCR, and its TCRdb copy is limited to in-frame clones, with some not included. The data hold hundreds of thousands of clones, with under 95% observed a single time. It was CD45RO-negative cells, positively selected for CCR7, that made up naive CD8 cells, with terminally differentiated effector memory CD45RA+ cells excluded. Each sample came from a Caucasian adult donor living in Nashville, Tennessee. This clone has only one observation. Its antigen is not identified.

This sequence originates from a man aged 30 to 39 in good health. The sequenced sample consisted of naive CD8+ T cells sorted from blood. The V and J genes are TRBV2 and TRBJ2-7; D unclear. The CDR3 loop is CASARIEREQYF. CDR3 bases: TGTGCCAGCGCAAGGATCGAGCGCGAGCAGTACTTC.